This T cell receptor (beta chain) was observed in a study of OX40 agonist ivuxolimab in advanced cancers. The method was immunoSEQ multiplex PCR; TCRdb's version includes in-frame clones alone and lacks a portion of them. The data hold 40,000 to 55,000 clones, with 70% to 90% observed a single time. Regarding the study as a whole: Antigens targeted by the expanded peripheral T cells were not determined.

Details on this clone: Antigen unknown.

The specimen comprised CD4+ or CD8+ T cells sorted from blood, sampled in a trial of the OX40 agonist ivuxolimab. This sequence originates from an adult with an advanced solid tumor such as melanoma, head and neck, liver or kidney cancer.

The CDR3 DNA sequence: TGCGCCAGCAGCGAGGACAGGGGGGAGCGTGGCTACACCTTC. This gives the protein CASSEDRGERGYTF. The chain has TRBV5-1 and TRBJ1-2, with TRBD1 identical over 10 bases. This CDR3 has 14 amino acids. CDR1 and CDR2 (germline): SGHRS, YFSETQ. Trimming removed 4 bases from V and 7 bases from J; junction bases left unmatched: 7.